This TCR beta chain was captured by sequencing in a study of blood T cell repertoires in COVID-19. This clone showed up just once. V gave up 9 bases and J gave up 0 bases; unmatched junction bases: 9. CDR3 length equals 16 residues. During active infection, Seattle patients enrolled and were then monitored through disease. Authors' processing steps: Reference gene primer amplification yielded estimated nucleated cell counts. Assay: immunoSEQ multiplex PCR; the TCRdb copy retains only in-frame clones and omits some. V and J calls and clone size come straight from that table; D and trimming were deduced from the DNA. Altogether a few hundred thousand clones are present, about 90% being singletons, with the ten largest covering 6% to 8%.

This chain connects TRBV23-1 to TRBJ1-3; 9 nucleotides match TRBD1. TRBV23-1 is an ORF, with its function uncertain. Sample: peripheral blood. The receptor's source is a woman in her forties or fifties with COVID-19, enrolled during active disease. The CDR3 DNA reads TGCGCCAGGAACGACCGGGACAGGGCCTCTGGAAACACCATATATTTT. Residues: CARNDRDRASGNTIYF.